This T cell receptor beta chain was retrieved from a study of sequential checkpoint blockade in melanoma. The treatment is: randomized to nivolumab then ipilimumab (arm A) or the reverse (arm B). Patients had received no earlier DNA-damaging chemotherapy. From thawed PBMCs, live CD3+CD8+ cells negative for CD19 and CD56 were sorted. Clones were sequenced by immunoSEQ multiplex PCR, and TCRdb holds only the in-frame ones, with some missing. The sample consists of roughly 10,000 clones, less than 80% of them appearing once. CDR3 length: 13 amino acids. Germline V CDR1 and CDR2: MNHEY, SMNVEV (reference sequence). V gave up 3 bases and J gave up 7 bases, with 10 bases separating them.

Specimen: CD8+ T cells sorted from blood (inferred from file names), collected from a patient given nivolumab and ipilimumab in sequence. The receptor was isolated from a human donor with melanoma. This chain uses TRBV27 with TRBJ1-3; D is unresolved. The CDR3 loop reads CASSFPPYNTIYF. In DNA, the CDR3 is TGTGCCAGCAGTTTCCCGCCCTATAACACCATATATTTT.